What follows are 25 T cell receptor beta chains derived from one specimen sequenced in a study of T cell responses to AZD1222 COVID-19 vaccine. Assay used: immunoSEQ multiplex PCR; TCRdb lists only in-frame clones, some missing. The sample yields 80,000 to 100,000 clones, around 85% seen once. This specimen was peripheral blood, taken 28 days after the second AZD1222 dose. All receptors derive from an adult who received the AZD1222 COVID-19 vaccine.

This chain links TRBV11-1 with TRBJ2-7, with 7 bases identical to TRBD2. V gave up 1 base and J gave up 2 bases; unmatched junction bases: 2. Germline lookup yields CDR1 SGHAT and CDR2 FQDESV (reference sequence). This CDR3 has 14 residues. CDR3 amino acids: CASSLGTSAYEQYF. In DNA, the CDR3 is TGTGCCAGCAGCTTAGGAACTAGCGCCTACGAGCAGTACTTC. Looking up the rest from reference TRBV11-1 and TRBJ2-7 gives the full variable domain: EAEVAQSPRYKITEKSQAVAFWCDPISGHATLYWYRQILGQGPELLVQFQDESVVDDSQLPKDRFSAERLKGVDSTLKIQPAELGDSAMYLCASSLGTSAYEQYFGPGTRLTVT.

This clone was counted once. This rearrangement joins TRBV4-3 to TRBJ1-4; the match to TRBD1 covers 9 bases. Germline lookup yields CDR1 LGHNA and CDR2 YSLEER. Losses at the gene ends were 0 bases for V and 7 bases for J; bases not matched to a gene: 6. CDR3 length: 16 amino acids. This CDR3 is CASSQEAGQGPEKLFF. The CDR3 nucleotides read TGCGCCAGCAGCCAAGAAGCGGGACAGGGACCTGAAAAACTGTTTTTT.

This chain joins TRBV30 and TRBJ2-2; 7 nucleotides align to TRBD2. V trimming: 0 bases; J trimming: 6 bases; junction bases outside the gene matches: 4. CDR3 length equals 14 residues. Germline-derived CDR1 and CDR2 are GTSNPN and SVGIG (reference sequence). CDR3 nucleotide sequence: TGTGCCTGGAGTGTGACGGGGGGTCCCGGGGAGCTGTTTTTT. This codes for CAWSVTGGPGELFF.

J is TRBJ1-3 and V is TRBV15, with TRBD1 identical over 8 bases. The V and J ends lost 3 bases and 10 bases, in that order; junction bases with no gene match: 17. The length of the CDR3 is 17 residues. Germline loops: CDR1 LNHNV, CDR2 YYDKDF (reference sequence). CDR3 sequence reads: CATSRDRRGLQFSTIYF. In DNA, the CDR3 is TGTGCCACCAGCAGGGACCGCAGGGGGCTCCAGTTCTCTACCATATATTTT.

The chain is built from TRBV6-4 and TRBJ2-1; TRBD2 matches at 9 bases. This CDR3 spans 15 amino acids. CDR1 MRHNA and CDR2 SNTAGT come from the germline V gene. Trimming at V came to 5 bases and at J to 6 bases, leaving 8 bases not matched to a gene. The CDR3 DNA follows: TGTGCCAGCAGTATTAGCGGGAGTGGTAGCAATGAGCAGTTCTTC. Amino acids: CASSISGSGSNEQFF.

The gene calls are TRBV2 and TRBJ2-7; TRBD2 agrees at 10 bases. The trim removed 7 bases at V and 2 bases at J, leaving 5 bases unmatched. The length of the CDR3 is 14 residues. Germline V gene lookup returns CDR1 SNHLY and CDR2 FYNNEI. CDR3 region: CASTEREGPYEQYF. The CDR3 region has the DNA TGTGCCAGCACCGAGCGGGAGGGCCCCTACGAGCAGTACTTC.

The rearrangement uses TRBV29-1 and TRBJ1-2, with no clear D. Looked up from germline, CDR1 is SQVTM and CDR2 is ANQGSEA. The CDR3 has 16 residues. Trimming took 4 bases from V and 0 from J, leaving 18 bases between them. CDR3 in amino acids: CSVVSYGMKANYGYTF. The CDR3 nucleotides are TGCAGCGTTGTTAGTTACGGGATGAAAGCTAACTATGGCTACACCTTC.

V and J are TRBV14 and TRBJ2-5; D gene unclear. The germline CDR1 and CDR2 sequences are SGHDN and FVKESK. This CDR3 has 14 amino acids. Trimming removed 1 base from V and 8 bases from J, with 14 bases in between. This CDR3 reads CASSQVGTTLTQYF. The DNA of the CDR3 is TGTGCCAGCAGCCAAGTCGGCACAACCCTAACCCAGTACTTC.

The chain joins TRBV7-2 to TRBJ1-2; D perhaps matches TRBD1 (5 bases). V was shortened by 2 bases and J by 4 bases, with 20 bases between the two germline ends. This CDR3 has 17 amino acids. Germline V lookup: CDR1 SGHTA, CDR2 FQGNSA. CDR3 DNA sequence: TGTGCCAGCAGCTTATTGAGCGGGGGGAGAACCCCCTATGGCTACACCTTC. Protein: CASSLLSGGRTPYGYTF.

The CDR3 DNA is TGTGCCAGCATGACTAGCGGGAGGGCCAAAAATGAGCAGTTCTTC. Encoded protein: CASMTSGRAKNEQFF. V gene TRBV19 combines with J gene TRBJ2-1, with 14 bases fitting TRBD2. The length of the CDR3 is 15 residues. Germline V gene sequence: CDR1 LNHDA, CDR2 SQIVND (reference sequence). The trim removed 9 bases at V and 7 bases at J, leaving 8 bases unmatched.

The V call is TRBV7-2, the J call TRBJ2-1, with 10 nucleotides matching TRBD1. The junction had 11 bases not matched to a gene; V was cut back by 5 bases and J by 7 bases. The CDR3 runs to 16 residues. The germline CDR1 and CDR2 sequences are SGHTA and FQGNSA. DNA of the CDR3: TGTGCCAGCAGCCGTACCGGGACAGGGGTGAGAAATGAGCAGTTCTTC. It yields the protein CASSRTGTGVRNEQFF.

The CDR3 spells CASSLVGQGASYGYTF. The CDR3 DNA reads as TGTGCCAGCAGCTTAGTTGGACAGGGGGCGAGCTATGGCTACACCTTC. J is TRBJ1-2 and V is TRBV7-2, with 11 nucleotides matching TRBD1. CDR3 size: 16 residues. The J segment lost 4 bases and the V segment lost 1 base, leaving 5 bases of the junction unmatched. CDR1 is SGHTA and CDR2 is FQGNSA in the germline V gene.

J is TRBJ2-5 and V is TRBV20-1; D is undetermined. CDR1 is DFQATT, CDR2 SNEGSKA, per germline (reference sequence). This CDR3 contains 10 residues. V lost 1 base to trimming and J lost 5 bases, with 2 bases between them. The CDR3 nucleotides read TGCAGTGCTAGAGGGGAGACCCAGTACTTC. It specifies CSARGETQYF.

This rearrangement joins TRBV19 to TRBJ1-4, with D possibly being TRBD1 (5 bases). This CDR3 has 13 amino acids. CDR1 and CDR2 (germline): LNHDA, SQIVND (reference sequence). The V end was cut by 7 bases, the J end by 7 bases, with 13 bases between. CDR3: CASTVSGGEKLFF. DNA of the CDR3: TGTGCCAGTACAGTGAGCGGGGGTGAAAAACTGTTTTTT.

This chain links TRBV7-6 with TRBJ2-3, with 7 bases that match TRBD2. The CDR3 runs 17 residues. Germline V gene lookup returns CDR1 SGHVS and CDR2 FNYEAQ. With V trimmed by 4 bases and J by 8 bases, 18 bases remained unmatched. DNA of the CDR3: TGTGCCAGCAGCTCCTACCCTCTGGCTGGGCCGGGGGGTACGCAGTATTTT. Residues: CASSSYPLAGPGGTQYF.

This chain uses TRBV3-1 (or the pseudogene TRBV3-2) with TRBJ1-6; D ambiguous. Germline V gene sequence: CDR1 LGHDT, CDR2 YNNKEL (reference sequence). The CDR3 runs to 13 residues. The V end lost 3 bases, the J end lost 7 bases, and 7 bases lay between the germline ends. The CDR3 here is CASSQQTNSPLHF. DNA of the CDR3: TGTGCCAGCAGCCAGCAGACGAATTCACCCCTCCACTTT.

The V and J genes are TRBV19 and TRBJ2-5; 10 bases align to TRBD1. The CDR3 spans 16 residues. Germline V CDR1 and CDR2: LNHDA, SQIVND (reference sequence). Germline trimming cut 8 bases from V and 5 bases from J; bases unmatched to any gene: 14. This CDR3 reads CASSSDRGRISETQYF. The CDR3 DNA sequence: TGTGCCAGTTCTAGCGACAGGGGGCGAATATCGGAGACCCAGTACTTC.

This sequence joins TRBV18 and TRBJ2-5; D gene unclear. Germline-derived CDR1 and CDR2 are KGHSH and LQKENI. V was trimmed by 0 bases and J by 0 bases, leaving 11 bases between them. The CDR3 has 16 amino acids. The CDR3 loop reads CASSPPSGRNQETQYF. The CDR3 nucleotides read TGTGCCAGCTCACCACCATCCGGACGAAACCAAGAGACCCAGTACTTC.

The V call is TRBV6-5, the J call TRBJ2-3; D possibly corresponds to TRBD2 (5 bases). Germline lookup yields CDR1 MNHEY and CDR2 SVGAGI. The CDR3 consists of 13 residues. V lost 5 bases and J lost 3, with 9 bases in between. CDR3 in amino acids: CASSPRETDTQYF. The CDR3 DNA is TGTGCCAGCAGTCCGAGGGAAACAGATACGCAGTATTTT.

The genes are TRBV3-1 (or the pseudogene TRBV3-2) and TRBJ2-7; 14 nucleotides align to TRBD2. V was pared by 4 bases and J by 6 bases, with 2 bases of the junction left unmatched. Germline values: CDR1 LGHDT, CDR2 YNNKEL (reference sequence). The CDR3 is 14 residues long. The CDR3, as DNA: TGTGCCAGCAGCCCGGGACTAGCGGGAGCCGAGCAGTACTTC. This encodes CASSPGLAGAEQYF.

The table lists this clone with a count of one. V is TRBV7-8 and J is TRBJ1-3; 7 bases agree with TRBD1. J lost 14 bases, V lost 5 bases, and 12 bases had no gene match. This CDR3 has 13 amino acids. The germline V gene encodes CDR1 SGHVS and CDR2 FQNEAQ. The CDR3 nucleotides are TGTGCCAGCAGCCAAACTAACGGACAGGCCCTATATTTT. Translation gives CASSQTNGQALYF.

This chain links TRBV10-3 with TRBJ1-1, with 10 bases matching TRBD1. The CDR3 runs to 14 residues. V dropped 9 bases and J dropped 3; count of bases not matched to a gene: 7. Germline V gene sequence: CDR1 ENHRY, CDR2 SYGVKD. The CDR3 DNA follows: TGTGCCATTAGGTGGACAGGGGGGGACACTGAAGCTTTCTTT. The encoded protein is CAIRWTGGDTEAFF.

The V and J genes are TRBV19 and TRBJ2-5; D gene unclear. The V end was cut by 3 bases, the J end by 1 base, with 6 bases between. The CDR3 covers 13 residues. Germline values: CDR1 LNHDA, CDR2 SQIVND (reference sequence). The CDR3 region has the DNA TGTGCCAGTAGTATTAACAGCCAAGAGACCCAGTACTTC. Translation gives CASSINSQETQYF.

The genes are TRBV24-1 and TRBJ2-5, with 7 bases matching TRBD1. V shed 4 bases and J 4 bases; nucleotides not matched to a gene: 5. The germline V gene has CDR1 KGHDR and CDR2 SFDVKD. This CDR3 contains 14 residues. The CDR3 region has the DNA TGTGCCACCAGTGACAGAACAGGGGCAGAGACCCAGTACTTC. Encoded protein: CATSDRTGAETQYF.

V usage is TRBV28 and J usage is TRBJ2-3; 12 nucleotides line up with TRBD1. J lost 3 bases, V lost 5 bases, and 6 bases had no gene match. Germline V gives CDR1 MDHEN, CDR2 SYDVKM. The CDR3 sequence is 16 residues long. The CDR3 is CASSPGQGAGTDTQYF. Here the CDR3 DNA reads TGTGCCAGCAGTCCGGGACAGGGGGCGGGTACAGATACGCAGTATTTT.